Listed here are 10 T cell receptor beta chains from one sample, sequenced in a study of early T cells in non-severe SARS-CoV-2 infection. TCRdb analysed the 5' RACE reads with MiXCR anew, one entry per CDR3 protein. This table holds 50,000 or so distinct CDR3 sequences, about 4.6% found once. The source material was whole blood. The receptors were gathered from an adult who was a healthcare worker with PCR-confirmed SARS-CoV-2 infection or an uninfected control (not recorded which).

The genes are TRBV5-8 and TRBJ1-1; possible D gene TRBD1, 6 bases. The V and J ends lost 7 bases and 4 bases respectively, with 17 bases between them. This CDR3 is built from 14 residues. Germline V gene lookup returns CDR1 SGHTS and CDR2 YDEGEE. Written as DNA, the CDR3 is TGTGCCAGCCGCGACAGGTTCCCAATCACTGAAGCTTTCTTT. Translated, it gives CASRDRFPITEAFF.

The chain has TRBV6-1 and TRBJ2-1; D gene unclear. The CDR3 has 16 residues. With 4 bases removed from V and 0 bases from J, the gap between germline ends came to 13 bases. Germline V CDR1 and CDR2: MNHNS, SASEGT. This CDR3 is CASSGGLRSSYNEQFF. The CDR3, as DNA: TGTGCCAGCAGTGGCGGTCTAAGGAGCTCCTACAATGAGCAGTTCTTC.

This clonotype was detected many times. CDR3 amino acids: CASSLSQDRNTEAFF. CDR3 bases: TGCGCCAGCAGCCTCTCCCAGGACAGGAACACTGAAGCTTTCTTT. This chain links TRBV4-3 with TRBJ1-1, with D possibly matching TRBD1 (6 bases). The CDR3 runs 15 residues. V lost 4 bases, J lost 1 base, and 13 bases lay in between. Germline CDR1 reads LGHNA; CDR2 reads YSLEER.

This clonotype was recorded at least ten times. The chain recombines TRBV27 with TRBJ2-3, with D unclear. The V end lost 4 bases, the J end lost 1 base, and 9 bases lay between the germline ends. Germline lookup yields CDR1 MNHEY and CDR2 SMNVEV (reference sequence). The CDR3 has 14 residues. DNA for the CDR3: TGTGCCAGCAGTTCCGGATCCGGCACAGATACGCAGTATTTT. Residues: CASSSGSGTDTQYF.

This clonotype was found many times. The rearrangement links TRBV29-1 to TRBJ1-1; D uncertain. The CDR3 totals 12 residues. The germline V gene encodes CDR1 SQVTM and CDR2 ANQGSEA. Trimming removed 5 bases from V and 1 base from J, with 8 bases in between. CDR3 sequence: CSVSEANTEAFF. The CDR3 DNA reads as TGCAGCGTTAGTGAGGCGAACACTGAAGCTTTCTTT.

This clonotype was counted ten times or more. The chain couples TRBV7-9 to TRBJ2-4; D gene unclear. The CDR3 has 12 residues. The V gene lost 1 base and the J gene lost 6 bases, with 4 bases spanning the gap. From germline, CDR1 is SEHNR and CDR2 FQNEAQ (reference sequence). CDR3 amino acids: CASSLGPNIQYF. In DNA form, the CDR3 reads TGTGCCAGCAGCTTAGGCCCAAACATTCAGTACTTC.

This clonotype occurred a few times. The CDR3 bases are TGTGCCAGCAGTCCTGCCCCAGGGGGCGTGAAAGGCTACACCTTC. Protein sequence: CASSPAPGGVKGYTF. The chain is built from TRBV2 and TRBJ1-2; 8 bases line up with TRBD1. This CDR3 is 15 amino acids long. In germline, CDR1 is SNHLY, CDR2 FYNNEI. V shed 5 bases, J shed 8 bases, and the junction held 13 bases outside the gene matches.

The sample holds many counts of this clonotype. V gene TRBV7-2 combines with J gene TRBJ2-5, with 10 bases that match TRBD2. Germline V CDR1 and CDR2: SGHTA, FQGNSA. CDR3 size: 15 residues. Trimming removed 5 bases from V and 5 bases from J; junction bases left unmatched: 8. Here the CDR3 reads CASSQASGRHETQYF. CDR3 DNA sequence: TGTGCCAGCAGCCAAGCTAGCGGGAGACATGAGACCCAGTACTTC.

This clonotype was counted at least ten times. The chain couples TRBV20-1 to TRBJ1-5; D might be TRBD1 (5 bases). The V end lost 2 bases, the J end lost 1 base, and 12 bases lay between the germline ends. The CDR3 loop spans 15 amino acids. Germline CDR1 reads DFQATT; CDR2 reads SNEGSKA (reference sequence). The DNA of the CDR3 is TGCAGTGCTAGACAGGGATTCGGGAGCAATCAGCCCCAGCATTTT. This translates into CSARQGFGSNQPQHF.

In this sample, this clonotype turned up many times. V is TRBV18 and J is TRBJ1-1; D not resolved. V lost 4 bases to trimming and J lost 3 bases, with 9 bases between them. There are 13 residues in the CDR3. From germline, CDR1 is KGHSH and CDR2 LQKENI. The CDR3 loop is CASSRGGDTEAFF. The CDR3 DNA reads TGTGCCAGCTCACGGGGAGGTGACACTGAAGCTTTCTTT.